This TCR beta chain was retrieved from a study of CXCR3-negative and CXCR3-positive naive CD8 T cells. The study made its TRB cDNA libraries by 5' RACE, adding UMI labels. TCRdb reanalyzed the 5' RACE reads and collapses them to one entry per CDR3 protein, without DNA. In all, the sample yields roughly 24,000 distinct CDR3 sequences. Germline V gives CDR1 SEHNR, CDR2 FQNEAQ (reference sequence). The CDR3 is 15 residues long. The source is a human donor in good health. Some clones in this sample may be carry-over from other donors' samples. The rearrangement joins TRBV7-9 to TRBJ1-2; TCRdb proposes TRBD1, but this gene call is untestable without DNA. The sample was naive CXCR3- CD8+ T cells from blood. Subset given: CD45RO-CCR7+CD27+CD95- naive CD8+ T cells lacking CXCR3 (TNR3-). The CDR3 sequence is CASSSATGFNAGYTF.